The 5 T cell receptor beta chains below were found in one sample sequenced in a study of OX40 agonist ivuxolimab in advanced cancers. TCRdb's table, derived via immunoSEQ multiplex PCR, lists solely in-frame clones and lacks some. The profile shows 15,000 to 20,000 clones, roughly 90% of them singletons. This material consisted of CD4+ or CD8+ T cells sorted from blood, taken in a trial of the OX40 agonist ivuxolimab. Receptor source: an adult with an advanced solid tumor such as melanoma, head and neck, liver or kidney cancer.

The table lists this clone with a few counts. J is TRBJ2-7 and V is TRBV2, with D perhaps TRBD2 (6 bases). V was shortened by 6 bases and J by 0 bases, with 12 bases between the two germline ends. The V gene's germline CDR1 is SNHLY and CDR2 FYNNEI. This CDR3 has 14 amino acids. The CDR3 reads CASRKEGPSYEQYF. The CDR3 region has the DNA TGTGCCAGCAGAAAGGAGGGGCCCTCCTACGAGCAGTACTTC. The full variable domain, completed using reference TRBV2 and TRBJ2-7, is EPEVTQTPSHQVTQMGQEVILRCVPISNHLYFYWYRQILGQKVEFLVSFYNNEISEKSEIFDDQFSVERPDGSNFTLKIRSTKLEDSAMYFCASRKEGPSYEQYFGPGTRLTVT.

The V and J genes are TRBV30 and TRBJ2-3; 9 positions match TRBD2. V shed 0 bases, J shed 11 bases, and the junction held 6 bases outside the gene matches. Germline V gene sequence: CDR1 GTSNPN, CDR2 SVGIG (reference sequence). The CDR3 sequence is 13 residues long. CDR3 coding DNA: TGTGCCTGGAGTGTAACTAGCGGGTGGGGGCAGTATTTT. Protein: CAWSVTSGWGQYF. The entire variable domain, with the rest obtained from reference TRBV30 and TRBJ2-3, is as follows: SQTIHQWPATLVQPVGSPLSLECTVEGTSNPNLYWYRQAAGRGLQLLFYSVGIGQISSEVPQNLSASRPQDRQFILSSKKLLLSDSGFYLCAWSVTSGWGQYFGPGTRLTVL.

The CDR3 region has the DNA TGTGCCAGCAGTGTTGGGGATTCCAATGAGCAGTTCTTC. Translated, it gives CASSVGDSNEQFF. V and J are TRBV2 and TRBJ2-1; D is ambiguous. Per the germline V gene, CDR1 is SNHLY and CDR2 is FYNNEI. The V end lost 4 bases, the J end lost 6 bases, and 10 bases lay between the germline ends. The CDR3 is made up of 13 amino acids.

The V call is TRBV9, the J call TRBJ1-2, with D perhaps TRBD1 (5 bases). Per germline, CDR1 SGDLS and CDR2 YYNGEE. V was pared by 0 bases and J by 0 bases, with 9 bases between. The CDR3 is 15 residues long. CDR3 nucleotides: TGTGCCAGCAGCGTAGGGGGGGGAGCTAACTATGGCTACACCTTC. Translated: CASSVGGGANYGYTF.

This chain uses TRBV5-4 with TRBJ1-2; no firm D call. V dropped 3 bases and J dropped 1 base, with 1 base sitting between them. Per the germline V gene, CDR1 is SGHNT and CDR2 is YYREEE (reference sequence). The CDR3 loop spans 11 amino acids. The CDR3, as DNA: TGTGCCAGCAGCTATAACTATGGCTACACCTTC. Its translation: CASSYNYGYTF.